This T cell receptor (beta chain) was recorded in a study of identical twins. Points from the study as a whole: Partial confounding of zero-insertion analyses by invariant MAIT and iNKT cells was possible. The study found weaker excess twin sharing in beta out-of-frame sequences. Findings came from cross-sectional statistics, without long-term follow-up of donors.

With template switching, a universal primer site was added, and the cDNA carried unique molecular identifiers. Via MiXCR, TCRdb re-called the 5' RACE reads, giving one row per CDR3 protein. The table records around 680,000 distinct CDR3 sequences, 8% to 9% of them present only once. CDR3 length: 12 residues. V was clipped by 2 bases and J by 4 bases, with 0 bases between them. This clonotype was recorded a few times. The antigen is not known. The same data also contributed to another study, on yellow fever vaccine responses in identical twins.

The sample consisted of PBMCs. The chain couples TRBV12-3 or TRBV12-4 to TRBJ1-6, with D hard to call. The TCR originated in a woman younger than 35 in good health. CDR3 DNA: TGTGCCAGCAGTTTATATAATTCACCCCTCCACTTT. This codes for CASSLYNSPLHF.